What follows are 28 T cell receptor beta chains derived from one specimen sequenced in a study of CD8+ T cells in alopecia areata. cDNA serving as the sequencing template came from extracted, reverse transcribed RNA. Assay: immunoSEQ multiplex PCR; the TCRdb copy retains only in-frame clones and omits some. The data hold some 150,000 clones, with roughly 52% observed a single time. As for treatment: oral pan-JAK inhibitor, 5-10 mg twice daily. Material: CD8+ T cells sorted from blood, obtained at week 4, from a patient treated with tofacitinib. The receptor set was obtained from a human donor with alopecia areata.

This clone was detected a few times. The chain combines TRBV2 with TRBJ1-1, with 9 bases matching TRBD1. CDR1 and CDR2 from the germline V gene are SNHLY and FYNNEI. With 6 bases clipped from V and 4 bases from J, the junction kept 6 bases outside the gene matches. The CDR3 covers 14 residues. The CDR3 DNA reads as TGTGCCAGCAGCAGAGGACAGGGGCTCACTGAAGCTTTCTTT. It codes for CASSRGQGLTEAFF.

This chain connects TRBV2 to TRBJ2-1, with 9 positions matching TRBD2. CDR3 length equals 15 residues. The germline V gene encodes CDR1 SNHLY and CDR2 FYNNEI. The J segment lost 3 bases and the V segment lost 6 bases, leaving 6 bases of the junction unmatched. Here the CDR3 reads CASSLSSGGYNEQFF. CDR3 DNA: TGTGCCAGCAGCCTCAGTAGCGGGGGCTACAATGAGCAGTTCTTC.

V is TRBV5-1 and J is TRBJ2-3, with D tentatively TRBD2 (6 bases). The CDR3 consists of 12 residues. V shed 6 bases and J shed 5 bases, with 10 bases lying between them. Germline CDR1 and CDR2: SGHRS and YFSETQ. This CDR3 is CASTVGGDTQYF. CDR3 bases: TGCGCCAGCACTGTGGGGGGAGATACGCAGTATTTT.

This clone was seen a few times. The V gene is TRBV18, the J gene TRBJ2-3; 7 bases align to TRBD1. From germline, CDR1 is KGHSH and CDR2 LQKENI. This CDR3 has 14 residues. V shed 6 bases and J 2 bases; nucleotides not matched to a gene: 5. CDR3 bases: TGTGCCAGCTCGGCCACAGGGGTCACAGATACGCAGTATTTT. Protein sequence: CASSATGVTDTQYF. The whole variable domain, filled in from reference TRBV18 and TRBJ2-3, reads NAGVMQNPRHLVRRRGQEARLRCSPMKGHSHVYWYRQLPEEGLKFMVYLQKENIIDESGMPKERFSAEFPKEGPSILRIQQVVRGDSAAYFCASSATGVTDTQYFGPGTRLTVL.

The chain links TRBV15 to TRBJ2-5, with a possible D match to TRBD2 (5 bases). The germline V gene has CDR1 LNHNV and CDR2 YYDKDF (reference sequence). The V gene lost 4 bases and the J gene lost 3 bases, with 15 bases spanning the gap. CDR3 length equals 15 residues. The DNA of the CDR3 is TGTGCCACCAGCACAATTCCCGGACTGAAAGAGACCCAGTACTTC. Residues: CATSTIPGLKETQYF.

The chain recombines TRBV10-2 with TRBJ1-5, with TRBD1 matching over 8 bases. Germline assignment: CDR1 WSHSY and CDR2 SAAADI. With V trimmed by 7 bases and J by 5 bases, 7 bases remained unmatched. The CDR3 sequence is 14 residues long. CDR3 nucleotide sequence: TGCGCCAGCATGCAGGACAGGGTCGATCAGCCCCAGCATTTT. It yields the protein CASMQDRVDQPQHF.

Remarks on this clone: Germline and junction disagree at one end, which may indicate a read error. The chain joins TRBV7-7 to TRBJ2-2, with 10 positions matching TRBD1. The CDR3 has 19 residues. Looked up from germline, CDR1 is SSHAT and CDR2 is FNYEAQ (reference sequence). In nucleotides, the CDR3 is TGTGCTAGCAGCGATACCGGGACAGGGGACACGGGGGACACCGGGGAGCTGTTTTTT. It encodes CASSDTGTGDTGDTGELFF. Supplemented by reference TRBV7-7 and TRBJ2-2, the full variable domain reads GAGVSQSPRYKVTKRGQDVTLRCDPISSHATLYWYQQALGQGPEFLTYFNYEAQPDKSGLPSDRFSAERPEGSISTLTIQRTEQRDSAMYRCASSDTGTGDTGDTGELFFGEGSRLTVL.

The chain recombines TRBV29-1 with TRBJ2-1; no definite D call. Germline values: CDR1 SQVTM, CDR2 ANQGSEA. CDR3 length: 15 residues. With 3 bases removed from V and 3 bases from J, the gap between germline ends came to 15 bases. CDR3 coding DNA: TGCAGCGTTGACGACCACCCCAATTACTACAATGAGCAGTTCTTC. The encoded protein is CSVDDHPNYYNEQFF.

This clone appeared a few times. Additional DNA sequences in this sample encode the identical CDR3. This chain uses TRBV5-6 with TRBJ2-7; D gene uncertain. V was trimmed by 0 bases and J by 0 bases, leaving 4 bases between them. Germline loops: CDR1 SGHDT, CDR2 YYEEEE. This CDR3 is built from 13 residues. CDR3 region: CASSLGSSYEQYF. The CDR3 nucleotides read TGTGCCAGCAGCTTGGGGAGCTCCTACGAGCAGTACTTC.

CDR3 nucleotide sequence: TGTGCCAGCAGTTTCCGCCAGGCGACCACTGAAGCTTTCTTT. Translating it yields CASSFRQATTEAFF. The J gene is TRBJ1-1, the V gene TRBV27; the D is unclear. V lost 3 bases and J lost 4, with 12 bases in between. Germline CDR1 reads MNHEY; CDR2 reads SMNVEV (reference sequence). This CDR3 is built from 14 residues.

The chain recombines TRBV6-5 with TRBJ1-1, with D perhaps TRBD1 (6 bases). The CDR3 is 15 residues long. The V end was cut by 3 bases, the J end by 3 bases, with 14 bases between. Per germline, CDR1 MNHEY and CDR2 SVGAGI. CDR3 DNA: TGTGCCAGCAGTTATTTGACAGGCGGGTACACTGAAGCTTTCTTT. Protein product: CASSYLTGGYTEAFF.

The rearrangement uses TRBV13 and TRBJ2-1; no clear D gene. Germline V gene data show CDR1 as PRHDT and CDR2 as FYEKMQ (reference sequence). V was clipped by 1 base and J by 7 bases, with 5 bases between them. CDR3 length equals 12 residues. CDR3 bases: TGTGCCAGCAGCTTAGTGATAAATGAGCAGTTCTTC. It yields the protein CASSLVINEQFF.

V is TRBV5-1 and J is TRBJ1-5; unclear D gene. V lost 0 bases and J 0 bases, leaving 7 bases between the germline ends. CDR3 length: 15 residues. Germline V gene lookup returns CDR1 SGHRS and CDR2 YFSETQ. In DNA form, the CDR3 reads TGCGCCAGCAGCTTGGACACACGTAGCAATCAGCCCCAGCATTTT. It is translated as CASSLDTRSNQPQHF.

This clone showed up just a few times. The chain combines TRBV27 with TRBJ2-7, with TRBD1 identical over 9 bases. The CDR3 length is 15 residues. V shed 3 bases and J 5 bases; nucleotides not matched to a gene: 8. Germline CDR1 is MNHEY and CDR2 is SMNVEV (reference sequence). The CDR3 DNA follows: TGTGCCAGCAGTTTTGGACAGGGGAATGCTCACGAGCAGTACTTC. It is translated as CASSFGQGNAHEQYF.

This CDR3 reads CAWRGLAGGPDTQYF. The DNA for the CDR3 is TGTGCCTGGAGGGGACTAGCGGGGGGGCCAGATACGCAGTATTTT. V gene TRBV30 combines with J gene TRBJ2-3; 16 bases align to TRBD2. V trimming: 3 bases; J trimming: 4 bases; junction bases outside the gene matches: 1. CDR1 is GTSNPN and CDR2 is SVGIG in the germline V gene (reference sequence). The CDR3 has 15 amino acids.

The chain employs TRBV4-1 and TRBJ2-5; possible D gene TRBD1, 6 bases. Trimming stripped 1 base from V and 5 bases from J, with 17 bases between. The CDR3 runs to 16 residues. The V gene's germline CDR1 is MGHRA and CDR2 YSYEKL. The CDR3 is CASSQAIRPGDETQYF. Written as DNA, the CDR3 is TGCGCCAGCAGCCAAGCTATCCGACCAGGGGATGAGACCCAGTACTTC.

As to this clone: The same CDR3 also results from other DNA sequences found in this sample. The chain links TRBV27 to TRBJ2-7; TRBD1 agrees at 10 bases. Losses at the gene ends were 3 bases for V and 4 bases for J; bases not matched to a gene: 6. The CDR3 consists of 15 residues. Germline CDR1 reads MNHEY; CDR2 reads SMNVEV (reference sequence). The CDR3 sequence: CASSFSTGGAYEQYF. The DNA of the CDR3 is TGTGCCAGCAGTTTTTCGACAGGGGGCGCGTACGAGCAGTACTTC.

The chain employs TRBV13 and TRBJ2-7; D is perhaps TRBD2 (6 bases). Germline-derived CDR1 and CDR2 are PRHDT and FYEKMQ (reference sequence). This CDR3 spans 14 amino acids. V was shortened by 3 bases and J by 0 bases, with 9 bases between the two germline ends. The CDR3 here is CASSLGGTSYEQYF. The CDR3 nucleotides read TGTGCCAGCAGCTTGGGGGGAACCTCCTACGAGCAGTACTTC.

This clone was recorded only once. Other DNA sequences in this specimen translate into the identical CDR3. The gene calls are TRBV5-6 and TRBJ1-1, with D hard to call. The germline CDR1 and CDR2 sequences are SGHDT and YYEEEE. V was cut by 4 bases and J by 3 bases, with 7 bases left in between. The CDR3 covers 12 residues. Written as DNA, the CDR3 is TGTGCCAGCAGCCTAGGCGACACTGAAGCTTTCTTT. Its protein product is CASSLGDTEAFF.

The chain employs TRBV25-1 and TRBJ1-2; 8 bases align to TRBD1. Trimming took 10 bases from V and 4 from J; bases not matched to a gene: 8. The CDR3 covers 13 residues. The germline gives CDR1 MGHDK, CDR2 SYGVNS. The CDR3 sequence is CATELTGGYGYTF. For the CDR3, the DNA is TGTGCCACCGAACTTACAGGGGGCTATGGCTACACCTTC.

This chain links TRBV4-3 with TRBJ2-1; 10 positions agree with TRBD1. Germline V CDR1 and CDR2: LGHNA, YSLEER. The CDR3 loop spans 15 amino acids. V shed 0 bases, J shed 8 bases, and the junction held 4 bases outside the gene matches. CDR3 coding DNA: TGCGCCAGCAGCCAAGACCGGGACAGGGGAGATGAGCAGTTCTTC. It specifies CASSQDRDRGDEQFF.

This clone was observed a handful of times. The chain has TRBV5-1 and TRBJ2-2; TRBD1 is a possible D gene (6 bases). V lost 0 bases and J 3 bases, leaving 12 bases between the germline ends. The CDR3 loop spans 16 amino acids. CDR1 SGHRS and CDR2 YFSETQ come from the germline V gene. Here the CDR3 reads CASSLVDRAYTGELFF. The CDR3 DNA follows: TGCGCCAGCAGCTTGGTGGACAGAGCTTACACCGGGGAGCTGTTTTTT.

The J gene is TRBJ1-6, the V gene TRBV5-6, with D perhaps matching TRBD1 (5 bases). The length of the CDR3 is 16 residues. Germline assignment: CDR1 SGHDT and CDR2 YYEEEE. The ends were cut back, 6 bases at V and 3 bases at J, with 16 bases in the middle. Here the CDR3 DNA reads TGTGCCAGCACCCTGGCGGGGGAGAACTATAATTCACCCCTCCACTTT. Translation: CASTLAGENYNSPLHF.

This clone was seen a single time. The rearrangement uses TRBV7-2 and TRBJ1-5; a possible D gene is TRBD1 (5 bases). This CDR3 has 16 residues. The V gene lost 4 bases and the J gene lost 0 bases, with 13 bases spanning the gap. Germline V gives CDR1 SGHTA, CDR2 FQGNSA. CDR3 region: CASSSAAGNSNQPQHF. CDR3 DNA sequence: TGTGCCAGCAGCTCAGCGGCAGGGAATAGCAATCAGCCCCAGCATTTT.

This clone has at least ten counts. With a much larger clone just one base away, this may be a read error. This sequence joins TRBV6-6 and TRBJ2-3; D possibly corresponds to TRBD2 (7 bases). The CDR3 has 14 amino acids. CDR1 is MNHNY and CDR2 is SVGAGI in the germline V gene (reference sequence). With 2 bases removed from V and 2 bases from J, the gap between germline ends came to 8 bases. This chain's CDR3 is CASSYGGATDTQYF. CDR3 in DNA: TGTGCCAGCAGTTACGGGGGGGCCACAGATACGCAGTATTTT.

V gene TRBV11-2 combines with J gene TRBJ2-1, with TRBD1 matching 7 bases. CDR1 is SGHAT, CDR2 FQNNGV, per germline. This CDR3 comprises 17 residues. Trimming removed 6 bases from V and 1 base from J; junction bases left unmatched: 12. DNA for the CDR3: TGTGCCAGCAGGCCAGGCGTAGGGGGCCGTTCCTACAATGAGCAGTTCTTC. This codes for CASRPGVGGRSYNEQFF.

The CDR3 nucleotides are TGCGCCAGCAAAATCCGACAGAGCTCCTACGAGCAGTACTTC. This encodes CASKIRQSSYEQYF. The V call is TRBV4-1, the J call TRBJ2-7; D might be TRBD1 (5 bases). This CDR3 comprises 14 residues. Per the germline V gene, CDR1 is MGHRA and CDR2 is YSYEKL. Trimming pared 7 bases from V and 0 bases from J, leaving 13 bases between.

The chain carries TRBV25-1 and TRBJ2-5; maybe TRBD1 (6 bases). V was trimmed by 7 bases and J by 0 bases, leaving 6 bases between them. CDR1 and CDR2 from the germline V gene are MGHDK and SYGVNS. This CDR3 region has 12 residues. In DNA form, the CDR3 reads TGTGCCAGCACAGGGGACCAAGAGACCCAGTACTTC. It is translated as CASTGDQETQYF.